The present entry profiles one T cell receptor (beta chain) with its context. Its matching antigen is unknown. Libraries were prepared by immunoSEQ multiplex PCR; TCRdb keeps only in-frame clonotypes and omits some of them. The sample includes 220,000 or so clones, over 80% seen only once; the top ten take over 12%. Among the roughly 110 subjects of the validation cohort, separate from the roughly 670-subject first cohort, were the donors. The data derive from a study of cytomegalovirus exposure and HLA in healthy donors. Turning to the study itself: The approximately 110 validation repertoires used a platform that matched the one used for the approximately 670 first-cohort repertoires, as a later analysis reported. General observations from the study: A later analysis found first-cohort TCR clusters tended to co-occur in the 90 to 150 validation repertoires. Approximately 160 TCR beta chains were listed as cytomegalovirus-associated.

The CDR3 loop spans 13 amino acids. Germline V gene sequence: CDR1 SSHAT, CDR2 FNYEAQ (reference sequence). The chain couples TRBV7-7 to TRBJ2-1; TRBD2 aligns across 7 bases. The receptor comes from a woman in her twenties or thirties in good health and CMV-seropositive. Material for sequencing was PBMCs. CDR3 loop: CASSTSKYNEQFF. The CDR3 bases are TGTGCTAGCTCGACTAGCAAGTACAATGAGCAGTTCTTC.